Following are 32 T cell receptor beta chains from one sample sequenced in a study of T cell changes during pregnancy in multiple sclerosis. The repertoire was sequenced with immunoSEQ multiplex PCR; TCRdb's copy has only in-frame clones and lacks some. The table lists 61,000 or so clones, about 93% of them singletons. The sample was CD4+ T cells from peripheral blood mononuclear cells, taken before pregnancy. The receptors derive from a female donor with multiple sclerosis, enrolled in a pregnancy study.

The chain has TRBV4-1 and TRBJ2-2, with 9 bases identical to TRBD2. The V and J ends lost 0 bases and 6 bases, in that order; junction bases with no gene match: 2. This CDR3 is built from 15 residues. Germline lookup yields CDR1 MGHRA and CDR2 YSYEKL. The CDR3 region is CASSQEVAGAGELFF. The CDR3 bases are TGCGCCAGCAGCCAAGAAGTAGCGGGAGCCGGGGAGCTGTTTTTT.

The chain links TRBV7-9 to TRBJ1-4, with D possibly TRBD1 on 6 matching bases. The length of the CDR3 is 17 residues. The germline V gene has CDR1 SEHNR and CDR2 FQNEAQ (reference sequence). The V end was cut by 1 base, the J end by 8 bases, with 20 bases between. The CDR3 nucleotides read TGTGCCAGCAGCTTAGAGGTCTTTGGGGGCGCGGAGGAAAAACTGTTTTTT. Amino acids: CASSLEVFGGAEEKLFF.

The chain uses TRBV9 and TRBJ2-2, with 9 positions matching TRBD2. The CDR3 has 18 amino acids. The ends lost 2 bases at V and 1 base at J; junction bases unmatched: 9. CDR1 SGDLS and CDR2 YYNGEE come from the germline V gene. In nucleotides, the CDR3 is TGTGCCAGCAGCGTTGAAGGACTAGCGCTAATGAACACCGGGGAGCTGTTTTTT. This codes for CASSVEGLALMNTGELFF. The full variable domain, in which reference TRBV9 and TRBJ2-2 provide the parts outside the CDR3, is DSGVTQTPKHLITATGQRVTLRCSPRSGDLSVYWYQQSLDQGLQFLIQYYNGEERAKGNILERFSAQQFPDLHSELNLSSLELGDSALYFCASSVEGLALMNTGELFFGEGSRLTVL.

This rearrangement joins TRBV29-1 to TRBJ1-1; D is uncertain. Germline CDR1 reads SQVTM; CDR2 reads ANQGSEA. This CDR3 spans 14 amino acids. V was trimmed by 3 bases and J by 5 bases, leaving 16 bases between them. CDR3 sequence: CSVELRLRLTEAFF. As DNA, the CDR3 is TGCAGCGTTGAGTTGAGGTTAAGGTTGACTGAAGCTTTCTTT.

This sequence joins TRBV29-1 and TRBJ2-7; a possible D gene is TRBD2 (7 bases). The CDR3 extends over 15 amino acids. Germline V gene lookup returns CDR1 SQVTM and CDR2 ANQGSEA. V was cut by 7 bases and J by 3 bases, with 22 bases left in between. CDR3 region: CSALGGGSVNYEQYF. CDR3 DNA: TGCAGCGCCTTAGGGGGGGGGAGCGTGAACTACGAGCAGTACTTC.

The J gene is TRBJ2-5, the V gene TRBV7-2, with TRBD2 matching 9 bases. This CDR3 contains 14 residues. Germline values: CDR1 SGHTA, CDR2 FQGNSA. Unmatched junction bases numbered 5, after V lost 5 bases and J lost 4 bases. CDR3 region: CASSPSGRTETQYF. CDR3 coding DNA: TGTGCCAGCAGCCCGAGCGGGAGGACAGAGACCCAGTACTTC.

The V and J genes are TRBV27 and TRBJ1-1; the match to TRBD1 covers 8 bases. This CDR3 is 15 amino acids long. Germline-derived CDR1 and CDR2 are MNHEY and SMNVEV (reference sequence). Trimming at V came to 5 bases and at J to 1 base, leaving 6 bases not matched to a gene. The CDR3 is CASSGTGHSNTEAFF. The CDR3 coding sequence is TGTGCCAGCAGTGGGACAGGCCACTCGAACACTGAAGCTTTCTTT.

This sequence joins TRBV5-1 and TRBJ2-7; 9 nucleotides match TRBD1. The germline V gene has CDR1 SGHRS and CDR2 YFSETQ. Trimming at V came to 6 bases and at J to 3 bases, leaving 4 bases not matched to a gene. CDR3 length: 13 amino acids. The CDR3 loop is CASTMDRGYEQYF. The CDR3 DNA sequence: TGCGCCAGCACCATGGACAGGGGCTACGAGCAGTACTTC. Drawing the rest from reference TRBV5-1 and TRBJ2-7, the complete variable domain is KAGVTQTPRYLIKTRGQQVTLSCSPISGHRSVSWYQQTPGQGLQFLFEYFSETQRNKGNFPGRFSGRQFSNSRSEMNVSTLELGDSALYLCASTMDRGYEQYFGPGTRLTVT.

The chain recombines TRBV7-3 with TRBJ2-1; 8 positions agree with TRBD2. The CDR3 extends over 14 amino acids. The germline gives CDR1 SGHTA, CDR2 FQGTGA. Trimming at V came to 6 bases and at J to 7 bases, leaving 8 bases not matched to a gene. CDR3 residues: CASSRTGGGNEQFF. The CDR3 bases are TGTGCCAGCAGTAGGACGGGAGGGGGTAATGAGCAGTTCTTC.

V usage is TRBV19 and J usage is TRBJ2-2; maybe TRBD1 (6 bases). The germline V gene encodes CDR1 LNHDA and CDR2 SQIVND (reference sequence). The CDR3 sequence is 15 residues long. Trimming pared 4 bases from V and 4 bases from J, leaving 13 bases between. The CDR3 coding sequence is TGTGCCAGTAGTAGGGGGACATACGGCACCGGGGAGCTGTTTTTT. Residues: CASSRGTYGTGELFF.

CDR3 in DNA: TGTGCCTCCGGGCGGGGGAGGGGGTCCTACAATGAGCAGTTCTTC. Translation gives CASGRGRGSYNEQFF. The chain carries TRBV30 and TRBJ2-1, with a weak D call TRBD2 (7 bases). Trimming stripped 7 bases from V and 1 base from J, with 17 bases between. This CDR3 has 15 residues. Germline lookup yields CDR1 GTSNPN and CDR2 SVGIG (reference sequence).

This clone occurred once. The chain's CDR3 is CASSSGTGSEKLFF. CDR3 bases: TGTGCCAGCTCATCCGGGACAGGGTCTGAAAAACTGTTTTTT. The chain carries TRBV18 and TRBJ1-4; 9 bases match TRBD1. The V and J ends lost 5 bases and 7 bases, in that order; junction bases with no gene match: 5. The germline gives CDR1 KGHSH, CDR2 LQKENI. This CDR3 region has 14 residues.

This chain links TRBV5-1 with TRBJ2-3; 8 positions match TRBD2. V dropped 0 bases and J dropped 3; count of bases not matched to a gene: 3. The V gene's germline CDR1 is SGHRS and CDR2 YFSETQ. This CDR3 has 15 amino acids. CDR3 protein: CASSLASGGTDTQYF. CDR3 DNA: TGCGCCAGCAGCTTGGCCAGCGGGGGAACAGATACGCAGTATTTT.

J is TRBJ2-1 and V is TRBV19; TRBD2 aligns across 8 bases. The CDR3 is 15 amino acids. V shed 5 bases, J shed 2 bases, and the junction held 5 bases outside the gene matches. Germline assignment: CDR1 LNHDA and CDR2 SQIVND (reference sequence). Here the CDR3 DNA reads TGTGCCAGTAGTCCCCGGACTAGCACCTACAATGAGCAGTTCTTC. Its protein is CASSPRTSTYNEQFF.

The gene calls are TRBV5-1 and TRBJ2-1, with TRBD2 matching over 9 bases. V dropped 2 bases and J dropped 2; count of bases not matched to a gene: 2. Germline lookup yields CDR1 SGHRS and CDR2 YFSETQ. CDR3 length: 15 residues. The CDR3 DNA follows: TGCGCCAGCAGCTTCCTAGCGGGGACCTACAATGAGCAGTTCTTC. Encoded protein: CASSFLAGTYNEQFF.

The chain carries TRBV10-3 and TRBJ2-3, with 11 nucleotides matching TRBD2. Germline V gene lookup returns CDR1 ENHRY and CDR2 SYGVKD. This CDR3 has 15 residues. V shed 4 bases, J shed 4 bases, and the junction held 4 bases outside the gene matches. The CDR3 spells CAISVLAGGADTQYF. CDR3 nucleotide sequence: TGTGCCATCAGTGTGTTAGCGGGAGGGGCAGATACGCAGTATTTT.

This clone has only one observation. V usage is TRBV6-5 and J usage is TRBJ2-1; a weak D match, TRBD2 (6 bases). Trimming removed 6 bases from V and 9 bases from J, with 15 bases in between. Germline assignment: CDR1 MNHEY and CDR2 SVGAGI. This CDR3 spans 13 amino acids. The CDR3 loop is CASRTGLLGEQFF. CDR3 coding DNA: TGTGCCAGCAGAACGGGACTTTTAGGTGAGCAGTTCTTC.

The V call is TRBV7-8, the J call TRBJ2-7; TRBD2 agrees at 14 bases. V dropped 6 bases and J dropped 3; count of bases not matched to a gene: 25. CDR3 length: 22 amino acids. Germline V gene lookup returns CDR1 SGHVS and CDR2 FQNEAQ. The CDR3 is CASSNPRDKGTSGSGGNYEQYF. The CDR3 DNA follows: TGTGCCAGCAGTAACCCCCGGGACAAGGGGACTAGCGGGAGTGGGGGGAACTACGAGCAGTACTTC.

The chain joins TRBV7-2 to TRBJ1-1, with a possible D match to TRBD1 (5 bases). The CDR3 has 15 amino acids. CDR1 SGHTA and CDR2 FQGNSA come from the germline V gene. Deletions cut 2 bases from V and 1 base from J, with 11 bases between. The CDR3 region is CASSLSGGENTEAFF. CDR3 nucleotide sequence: TGTGCCAGCAGCTTATCGGGGGGGGAGAACACTGAAGCTTTCTTT.

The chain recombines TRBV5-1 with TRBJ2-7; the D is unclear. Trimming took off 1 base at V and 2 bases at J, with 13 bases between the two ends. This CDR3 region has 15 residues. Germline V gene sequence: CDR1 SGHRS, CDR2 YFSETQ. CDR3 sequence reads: CASSLTDPSTYEQYF. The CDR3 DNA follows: TGCGCCAGCAGCTTGACAGACCCTTCTACCTACGAGCAGTACTTC.

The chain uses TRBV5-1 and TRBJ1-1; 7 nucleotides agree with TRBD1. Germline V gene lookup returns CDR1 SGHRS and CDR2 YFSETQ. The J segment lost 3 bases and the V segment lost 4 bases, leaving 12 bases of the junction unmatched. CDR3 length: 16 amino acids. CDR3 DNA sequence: TGCGCCAGCAGCAGCAGACTACAGGGGCGGGACACTGAAGCTTTCTTT. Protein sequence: CASSSRLQGRDTEAFF.

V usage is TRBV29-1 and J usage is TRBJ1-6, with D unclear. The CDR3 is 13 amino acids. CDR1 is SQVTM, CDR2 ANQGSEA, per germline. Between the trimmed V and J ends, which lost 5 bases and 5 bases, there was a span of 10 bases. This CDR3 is CSVQLANNSPLHF. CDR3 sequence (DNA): TGCAGCGTTCAGTTAGCCAATAATTCACCCCTCCACTTT.

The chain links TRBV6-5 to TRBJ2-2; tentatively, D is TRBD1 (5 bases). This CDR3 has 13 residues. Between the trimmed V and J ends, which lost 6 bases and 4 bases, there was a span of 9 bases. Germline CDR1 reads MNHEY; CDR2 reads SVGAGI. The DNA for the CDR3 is TGTGCCAGCAGACCACAGGCCACCGGGGAGCTGTTTTTT. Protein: CASRPQATGELFF.

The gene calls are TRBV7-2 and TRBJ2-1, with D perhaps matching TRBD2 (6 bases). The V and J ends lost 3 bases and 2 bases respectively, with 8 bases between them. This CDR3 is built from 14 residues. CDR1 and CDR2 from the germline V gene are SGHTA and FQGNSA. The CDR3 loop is CASSFSGTYNEQFF. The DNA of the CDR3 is TGTGCCAGCAGCTTTAGCGGTACCTACAATGAGCAGTTCTTC.

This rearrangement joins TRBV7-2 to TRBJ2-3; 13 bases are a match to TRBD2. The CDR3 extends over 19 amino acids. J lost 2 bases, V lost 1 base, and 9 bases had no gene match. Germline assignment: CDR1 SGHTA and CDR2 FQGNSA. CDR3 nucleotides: TGTGCCAGCAGCTTAGGGCGGAGACTAGCGGGAGGCCACACAGATACGCAGTATTTT. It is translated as CASSLGRRLAGGHTDTQYF.

CDR3 DNA: TGTGCCAGCAGCTCTAGCGGAGCCCTCTCCTACGAGCAGTACTTC. Its protein is CASSSSGALSYEQYF. The chain is built from TRBV27 and TRBJ2-7; 7 bases are shared with TRBD2. V was pared by 6 bases and J by 0 bases, with 8 bases of the junction left unmatched. Germline CDR1 reads MNHEY; CDR2 reads SMNVEV (reference sequence). This CDR3 comprises 15 residues.

CDR3 bases: TGTGCCAGCAGCTCCGGAACAGGGATCACCGGGGAGCTGTTTTTT. Its translation: CASSSGTGITGELFF. The chain carries TRBV5-6 and TRBJ2-2; D might be TRBD1 (6 bases). V was cut by 3 bases and J by 4 bases, with 13 bases left in between. The CDR3 has 15 residues. Germline V CDR1 and CDR2: SGHDT, YYEEEE.

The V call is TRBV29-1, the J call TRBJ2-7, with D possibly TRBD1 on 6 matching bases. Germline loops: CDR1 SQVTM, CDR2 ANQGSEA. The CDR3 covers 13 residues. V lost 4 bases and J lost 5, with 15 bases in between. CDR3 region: CSVVQDSIHEQYF. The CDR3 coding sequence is TGCAGCGTTGTACAGGACAGTATCCACGAGCAGTACTTC.

The CDR3 region is CASSPRPGPRGNEQYF. The CDR3 DNA reads TGTGCCAGCAGCCCAAGACCAGGCCCCAGGGGGAACGAGCAGTACTTC. The V call is TRBV7-9, the J call TRBJ2-7; 7 positions match TRBD1. The CDR3 contains 16 residues. Germline values: CDR1 SEHNR, CDR2 FQNEAQ (reference sequence). Losses at the gene ends were 5 bases for V and 5 bases for J; bases not matched to a gene: 15.

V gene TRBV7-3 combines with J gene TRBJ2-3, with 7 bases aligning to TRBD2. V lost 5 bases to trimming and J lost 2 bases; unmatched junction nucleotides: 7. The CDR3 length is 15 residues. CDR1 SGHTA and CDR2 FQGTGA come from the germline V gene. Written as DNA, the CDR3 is TGTGCCAGCAGCCCGGAAGCGGGAAACACAGATACGCAGTATTTT. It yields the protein CASSPEAGNTDTQYF.

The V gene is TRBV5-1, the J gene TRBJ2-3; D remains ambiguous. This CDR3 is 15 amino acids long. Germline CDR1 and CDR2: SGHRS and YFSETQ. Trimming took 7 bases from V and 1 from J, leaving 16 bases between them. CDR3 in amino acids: CASGRGAVGTDTQYF. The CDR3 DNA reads TGCGCCAGCGGTCGAGGCGCGGTGGGCACAGATACGCAGTATTTT.

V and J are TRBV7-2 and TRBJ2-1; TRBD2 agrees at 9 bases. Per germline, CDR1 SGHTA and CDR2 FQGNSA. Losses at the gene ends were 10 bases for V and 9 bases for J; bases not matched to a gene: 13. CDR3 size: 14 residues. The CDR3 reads CATRKASGMVEQFF. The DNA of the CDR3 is TGTGCCACCAGGAAGGCTAGCGGGATGGTTGAGCAGTTCTTC.